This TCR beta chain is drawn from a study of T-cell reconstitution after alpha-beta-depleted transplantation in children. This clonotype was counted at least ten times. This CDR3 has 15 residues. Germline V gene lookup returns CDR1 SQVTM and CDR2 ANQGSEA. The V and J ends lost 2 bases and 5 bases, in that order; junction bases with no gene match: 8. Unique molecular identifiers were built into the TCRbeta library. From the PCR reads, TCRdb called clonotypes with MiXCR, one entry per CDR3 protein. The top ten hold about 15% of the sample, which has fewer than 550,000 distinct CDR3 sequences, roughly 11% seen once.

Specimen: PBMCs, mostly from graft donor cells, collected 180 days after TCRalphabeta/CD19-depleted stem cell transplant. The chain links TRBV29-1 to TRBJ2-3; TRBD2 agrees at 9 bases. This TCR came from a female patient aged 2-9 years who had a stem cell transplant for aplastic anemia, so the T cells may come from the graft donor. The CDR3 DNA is TGCAGCGTTGAACCCCTGCGGGGGGGTGGAGATACGCAGTATTTT. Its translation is CSVEPLRGGGDTQYF.